This TCR beta chain was identified during a study of regulatory T cells in long-lasting Graves disease. Time point: newly diagnosed GD, antithyroid drugs for less than 3 months. After RNA was extracted from PBMCs, the TCR library was made from it. Per American Thyroid Association guidelines, Graves' disease was diagnosed. Study-wide findings and caveats: Favoring TRBV28, TRBJ1-2 and TRBJ2-5 was a feature seen in persistent disease.

Both iRepertoire HTBI primers and Arm-PCR of CDR3 regions were used to build the TCR beta libraries. TCRdb called the multiplex PCR reads again in MiXCR, with one record for every CDR3 protein. Altogether about 460,000 distinct CDR3 sequences are present, 12% to 15% being singletons, with the ten largest covering under 20%. CDR3 size: 14 residues. Trimming removed 6 bases at V and 8 bases at J, with 16 bases between. Germline loops: CDR1 SEHNR, CDR2 FQNEAQ (reference sequence). This clonotype was observed many times. As yet, its antigen is unknown. The data also belong to a second study, concerning T cells in Graves' hyperthyroidism and ophthalmopathy. That publication notes: Stability of Graves' hyperthyroidism was defined as absent ophthalmopathy progression within 18 months. Stable hyperthyroidism was separated from ophthalmopathy by a model based on 13 V-J features.

Sequenced material: peripheral blood mononuclear cells (PBMCs), taken at new diagnosis, from a patient treated with antithyroid drugs. V is TRBV7-9 and J is TRBJ1-4; the D gene is possibly TRBD1 (6 bases). The clonotype was recovered from a woman aged 45 to 65 with Graves disease. The CDR3 DNA reads TGTGCCAGCAGTTCACAGGGCCTTCGGGAAAAACTGTTTTTT. Protein sequence: CASSSQGLREKLFF.